These 16 T cell receptor beta chains were all obtained from the same sample, sequenced in a study of beta chain features in type 1 diabetes. TCRB transcripts that were expressed got sequenced, as all of the isolated RNA had been reverse transcribed. Profiling relied on immunoSEQ multiplex PCR, and the TCRdb table lists in-frame clones only, not all of them. The sample contains 450,000 to 600,000 clones, 25% to 35% of which appear only once. Sequenced sample: naive CD4+ T cells from blood. The receptors were sampled from a man younger than 30 in good health.

This clone has just a few counts. V is TRBV30 and J is TRBJ1-2, with D unclear. Trimming shortened V by 4 bases and J by 2 bases, and 11 bases separated the two germline ends. This CDR3 is built from 13 residues. Per germline, CDR1 GTSNPN and CDR2 SVGIG (reference sequence). CDR3 in DNA: TGTGCCTGGACCATTATCGCCAACTATGGCTACACCTTC. Translated: CAWTIIANYGYTF.

The J gene is TRBJ2-1, the V gene TRBV6-1, with a possible D match to TRBD2 (5 bases). V dropped 3 bases and J dropped 2 bases, with 11 bases sitting between them. The germline V gene encodes CDR1 MNHNS and CDR2 SASEGT. The CDR3 runs 15 residues. The CDR3 loop reads CASSEAGKPYNEQFF. The CDR3 region has the DNA TGTGCCAGCAGTGAGGCGGGTAAACCCTACAATGAGCAGTTCTTC.

In its sample, this clone was seen a few times. The chain employs TRBV25-1 and TRBJ2-7; 7 nucleotides line up with TRBD1. This CDR3 has 13 residues. Germline CDR1 reads MGHDK; CDR2 reads SYGVNS. With V trimmed by 7 bases and J by 2 bases, 5 bases remained unmatched. CDR3 amino acids: CASTGTAPYEQYF. CDR3 nucleotide sequence: TGTGCCAGCACCGGGACAGCCCCCTACGAGCAGTACTTC.

This clone turned up a few times. In DNA, the CDR3 is TGCGCCAGCAGCCAAGGACAGGGGGATACGCAGTATTTT. The encoded protein is CASSQGQGDTQYF. J is TRBJ2-3 and V is TRBV4-3; 8 nucleotides line up with TRBD1. In germline, CDR1 is LGHNA, CDR2 YSLEER. V lost 1 base, J lost 6 bases, and 0 bases stayed unmatched. This CDR3 spans 13 amino acids.

This clone has a handful of counts. The chain joins TRBV7-9 to TRBJ2-1; TRBD2 matches 7 bases. The CDR3 extends over 16 amino acids. V lost 5 bases to trimming and J lost 2 bases; unmatched junction nucleotides: 9. Per germline, CDR1 SEHNR and CDR2 FQNEAQ (reference sequence). In DNA form, the CDR3 reads TGTGCCAGCAGCCCTGGCGGGAGAGGGGCCTACAATGAGCAGTTCTTC. The encoded protein is CASSPGGRGAYNEQFF.

The V call is TRBV28, the J call TRBJ2-7, with D tentatively TRBD1 (5 bases). The germline V and J ends were trimmed by 1 base and 6 bases, with 10 bases remaining between them. Germline V gene sequence: CDR1 MDHEN, CDR2 SYDVKM. The CDR3 is 13 amino acids. This CDR3 reads CASSLFAGFEQYF. DNA of the CDR3: TGTGCCAGCAGTTTATTTGCAGGGTTCGAGCAGTACTTC.

The chain links TRBV30 to TRBJ2-7, with D unclear. The CDR3 is 14 amino acids. The V end lost 0 bases, the J end lost 2 bases, and 11 bases lay between the germline ends. Germline loops: CDR1 GTSNPN, CDR2 SVGIG (reference sequence). This CDR3 is CAWSVRQKPYEQYF. CDR3 DNA: TGTGCCTGGAGTGTACGGCAAAAACCCTACGAGCAGTACTTC. The full variable domain, its missing parts supplied by reference TRBV30 and TRBJ2-7, is SQTIHQWPATLVQPVGSPLSLECTVEGTSNPNLYWYRQAAGRGLQLLFYSVGIGQISSEVPQNLSASRPQDRQFILSSKKLLLSDSGFYLCAWSVRQKPYEQYFGPGTRLTVT.

This clone came up a few times. V and J are TRBV7-8 and TRBJ2-3, with TRBD2 matching 10 bases. The CDR3 contains 16 residues. V dropped 1 base and J dropped 3; count of bases not matched to a gene: 4. Germline assignment: CDR1 SGHVS and CDR2 FQNEAQ. CDR3 protein: CASSLVRTSGTDTQYF. The CDR3 DNA reads as TGTGCCAGCAGCTTAGTTAGGACTAGCGGAACAGATACGCAGTATTTT.

This clone has just a few counts. The chain joins TRBV28 to TRBJ2-7; 7 bases line up with TRBD2. J gave up 2 bases and V 6 bases, and 10 bases lay outside the gene matches. CDR3 size: 15 residues. Germline V gives CDR1 MDHEN, CDR2 SYDVKM. CDR3 amino acids: CASRKTGGRPYEQYF. CDR3 in DNA: TGTGCCAGCAGAAAAACGGGGGGTAGGCCCTACGAGCAGTACTTC.

This clone was counted a few times. The chain couples TRBV11-2 to TRBJ2-1, with D perhaps TRBD2 (6 bases). This CDR3 has 18 residues. CDR1 and CDR2 from the germline V gene are SGHAT and FQNNGV. V lost 1 base and J lost 2, with 18 bases in between. The DNA of the CDR3 is TGTGCCAGCAGCTTAGTTTTCAGCGGCGGGAAAGCCTACAATGAGCAGTTCTTC. It encodes CASSLVFSGGKAYNEQFF.

Written as DNA, the CDR3 is TGCGCCAGCAGCTTGGAGGGAAGGCGGGAGTCCTACGAGCAGTACTTC. Translated: CASSLEGRRESYEQYF. This chain connects TRBV5-1 to TRBJ2-7, with TRBD2 matching over 7 bases. The CDR3 extends over 16 amino acids. V dropped 0 bases and J dropped 1; count of bases not matched to a gene: 7. The germline V gene has CDR1 SGHRS and CDR2 YFSETQ.

This clone was detected only a few times. This chain uses TRBV18 with TRBJ2-1; 10 bases are shared with TRBD2. Germline V CDR1 and CDR2: KGHSH, LQKENI. The junction had 18 bases not matched to a gene; V was cut back by 6 bases and J by 7 bases. This CDR3 contains 18 residues. Here the CDR3 DNA reads TGTGCCAGCTCCCTCGGGACTAGCGTCTTCGTCGGCTTTAATGAGCAGTTCTTC. Translation gives CASSLGTSVFVGFNEQFF.

The chain uses TRBV9 and TRBJ2-4; D remains unclear. The CDR3 is made up of 13 amino acids. Per the germline V gene, CDR1 is SGDLS and CDR2 is YYNGEE. V lost 4 bases and J 6 bases, leaving 11 bases between the germline ends. CDR3: CASSTQPGNIQYF. CDR3 DNA sequence: TGTGCCAGCAGCACCCAACCAGGAAACATTCAGTACTTC.

This clone was counted between two and nine times. V is TRBV30 and J is TRBJ1-2, with 9 bases matching TRBD1. The germline V gene has CDR1 GTSNPN and CDR2 SVGIG (reference sequence). The V and J ends lost 5 bases and 1 base, in that order; junction bases with no gene match: 2. The CDR3 runs to 13 residues. The CDR3 here is CAWLDRGNYGYTF. CDR3 nucleotide sequence: TGTGCCTGGCTGGACAGGGGTAACTATGGCTACACCTTC.

This sequence joins TRBV9 and TRBJ2-3, with D possibly matching TRBD1 (6 bases). Trimming removed 0 bases at V and 0 bases at J, with 11 bases between. This CDR3 is 16 amino acids long. Germline CDR1 SGDLS, CDR2 YYNGEE. The CDR3 nucleotides are TGTGCCAGCAGCGTAGCTGGAGGACAGAGCACAGATACGCAGTATTTT. Amino acid sequence: CASSVAGGQSTDTQYF.

The chain carries TRBV28 and TRBJ1-1; D remains unclear. CDR3 length: 9 residues. V lost 3 bases, J lost 12 bases, and 5 bases lay in between. In germline, CDR1 is MDHEN, CDR2 SYDVKM. CDR3 loop: CASSFTTFF. CDR3 bases: TGTGCCAGCAGTTTCACTACTTTCTTT. The variable domain in full, completed from reference TRBV28 and TRBJ1-1, reads DVKVTQSSRYLVKRTGEKVFLECVQDMDHENMFWYRQDPGLGLRLIYFSYDVKMKEKGDIPEGYSVSREKKERFSLILESASTNQTSMYLCASSFTTFFGQGTRLTVV.